These 14 T cell receptor beta chains were sequenced from one sample in a study of response to subunit inactivated influenza vaccine. TCRdb recomputed calls from the RT-PCR reads with MiXCR, one row per CDR3 protein. The sample carries under 750,000 distinct CDR3 sequences, about 11% recorded once. Source: PBMCs from blood, taken on the day of vaccination. All receptors come from a man aged 50-59 years who received an inactivated influenza vaccine.

V usage is TRBV12-3 or TRBV12-4 and J usage is TRBJ2-4; 10 bases match TRBD1. After removal of 0 bases from V and 0 bases from J, the junction contained 2 bases not matched to a gene. This CDR3 is 17 amino acids long. CDR3 nucleotides: TGTGCCAGCAGTTTAGCTGGGACAGGGGTAGCCAAAAACATTCAGTACTTC. Amino acids: CASSLAGTGVAKNIQYF.

In this sample, this clonotype turned up many times. The V and J genes are TRBV5-1 and TRBJ2-7; TRBD1 is a possible D gene (5 bases). The CDR3 contains 13 residues. From germline, CDR1 is SGHRS and CDR2 YFSETQ. Trimming stripped 4 bases from V and 1 base from J, with 9 bases between. DNA for the CDR3: TGCGCCAGCAGCCCGGACATGTCCTACGAGCAGTACTTC. Its protein is CASSPDMSYEQYF.

The chain couples TRBV9 to TRBJ2-3; D possibly corresponds to TRBD1 (5 bases). CDR3 length equals 16 residues. Germline lookup yields CDR1 SGDLS and CDR2 YYNGEE. Trimming pared 4 bases from V and 0 bases from J, leaving 15 bases between. The CDR3 bases are TGTGCCAGCAGCCCGTTAGCAGGGATTAGCACAGATACGCAGTATTTT. Translation gives CASSPLAGISTDTQYF.

This clonotype was seen ten or more times. The rearrangement links TRBV29-1 to TRBJ2-3, with no clear D. V shed 6 bases and J shed 1 base, with 8 bases lying between them. This CDR3 is 12 amino acids long. The germline V gene has CDR1 SQVTM and CDR2 ANQGSEA. CDR3 residues: CSVLLGTDTQYF. In DNA, the CDR3 is TGCAGCGTACTGCTCGGCACAGATACGCAGTATTTT.

In its sample, this clonotype was seen many times. The genes are TRBV7-2 and TRBJ2-5, with 7 bases fitting TRBD2. There are 15 residues in the CDR3. Germline V gene sequence: CDR1 SGHTA, CDR2 FQGNSA. V dropped 2 bases and J dropped 2; count of bases not matched to a gene: 5. The CDR3 loop reads CASSLPSGVQETQYF. CDR3 DNA: TGTGCCAGCAGCTTACCTAGCGGAGTACAAGAGACCCAGTACTTC. The full variable domain, with the rest looked up from reference TRBV7-2 and TRBJ2-5, is GAGVSQSPSNKVTEKGKDVELRCDPISGHTALYWYRQSLGQGLEFLIYFQGNSAPDKSGLPSDRFSAERTGGSVSTLTIQRTQQEDSAVYLCASSLPSGVQETQYFGPGTRLLVL.

This clonotype was seen a few times. The chain employs TRBV5-5 and TRBJ2-7, with D uncertain. Germline CDR1 and CDR2: SGHKS and YYEKEE (reference sequence). V lost 2 bases and J 2 bases, leaving 8 bases between the germline ends. The CDR3 loop spans 13 amino acids. CDR3 loop: CASSFGDAYEQYF. As DNA, the CDR3 is TGTGCCAGCAGCTTTGGGGATGCCTACGAGCAGTACTTC.

This clonotype appeared a few times. CDR3 protein: CASSLRRPRELLNEKLFF. The CDR3 DNA follows: TGTGCCAGCAGCTTACGGAGGCCAAGGGAACTTCTAAATGAAAAACTGTTTTTT. This sequence joins TRBV11-2 and TRBJ1-4; D unresolved. This CDR3 has 18 amino acids. The germline V gene encodes CDR1 SGHAT and CDR2 FQNNGV. Trimming left V 2 bases short and J 5 bases short, with 21 bases between.

The rearrangement uses TRBV12-3 or TRBV12-4 and TRBJ1-2; 10 nucleotides align to TRBD1. J gave up 0 bases and V 5 bases, and 9 bases lay outside the gene matches. The CDR3 has 17 amino acids. CDR3 DNA: TGTGCCAGCAGTGTCGGACAGGGGGTGGCGGCTAACTATGGCTACACCTTC. Its translation: CASSVGQGVAANYGYTF.

This clonotype was counted many times. This chain uses TRBV28 with TRBJ2-7; D gene ambiguous. Trimming shortened V by 3 bases and J by 1 base, and 7 bases separated the two germline ends. CDR1 is MDHEN and CDR2 is SYDVKM in the germline V gene. CDR3 size: 13 residues. The CDR3 protein is CASSFAKSYEQYF. CDR3 sequence (DNA): TGTGCCAGCAGTTTTGCTAAATCCTACGAGCAGTACTTC.

The chain carries TRBV9 and TRBJ2-2; the D is unclear. Germline loops: CDR1 SGDLS, CDR2 YYNGEE. V lost 2 bases and J lost 6, with 8 bases in between. The length of the CDR3 is 13 residues. The CDR3 region is CASSVMGSGELFF. Written as DNA, the CDR3 is TGTGCCAGCAGCGTGATGGGGTCCGGGGAGCTGTTTTTT.

In this sample, this clonotype turned up a few times. The chain couples TRBV4-3 to TRBJ2-3, with 11 positions matching TRBD2. The CDR3 spans 14 residues. Losses at the gene ends were 1 base for V and 10 bases for J; bases not matched to a gene: 4. CDR1 is LGHNA and CDR2 is YSLEER in the germline V gene. CDR3 bases: TGCGCCAGCAGCCAAGTTAGCGGGGGGGCTTCGCAGTATTTT. It codes for CASSQVSGGASQYF.

This clonotype occurred many times. V and J are TRBV20-1 and TRBJ2-2; D not certain. Deletions cut 2 bases from V and 3 bases from J, with 7 bases between. The CDR3 totals 13 residues. CDR1 is DFQATT, CDR2 SNEGSKA, per germline (reference sequence). The CDR3: CSARRLDTGELFF. The CDR3 nucleotides read TGCAGTGCTAGAAGGCTCGACACCGGGGAGCTGTTTTTT.

The J gene is TRBJ2-6, the V gene TRBV11-2, with TRBD1 as a possible D gene (5 bases). Germline assignment: CDR1 SGHAT and CDR2 FQNNGV. V was cut by 1 base and J by 0 bases, with 16 bases left in between. The CDR3 sequence is 19 residues long. The CDR3 is CASSLGAGLTLSGANVLTF. The CDR3 DNA follows: TGTGCCAGCAGCTTAGGAGCAGGGCTTACACTCTCTGGGGCCAACGTCCTGACTTTC.

This clonotype has more than one count but fewer than ten. The rearrangement uses TRBV5-1 and TRBJ1-1; D is ambiguous. Germline CDR1 and CDR2: SGHRS and YFSETQ. V was shortened by 4 bases and J by 0 bases, with 13 bases between the two germline ends. This CDR3 contains 15 residues. The CDR3 region has the DNA TGCGCCAGCAGCCCCCGAGGGCCAGTGAACACTGAAGCTTTCTTT. It specifies CASSPRGPVNTEAFF.